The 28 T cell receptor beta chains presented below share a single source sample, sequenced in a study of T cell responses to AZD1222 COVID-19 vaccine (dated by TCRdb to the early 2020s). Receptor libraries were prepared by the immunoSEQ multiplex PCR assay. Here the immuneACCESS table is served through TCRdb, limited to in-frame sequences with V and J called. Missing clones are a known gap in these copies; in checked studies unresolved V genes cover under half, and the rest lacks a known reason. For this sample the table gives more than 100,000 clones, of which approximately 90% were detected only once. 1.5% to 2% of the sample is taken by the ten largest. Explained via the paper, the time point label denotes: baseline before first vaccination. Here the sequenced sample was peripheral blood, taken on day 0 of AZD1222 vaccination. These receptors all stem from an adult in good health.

CDR3 loop: CASSRQSFVAFF. Here the CDR3 DNA reads TGTGCCAGCAGCAGACAGAGTTTCGTAGCTTTCTTT. The chain recombines TRBV6-2 or TRBV6-3 with TRBJ1-1; a possible D gene is TRBD1 (5 bases). Germline CDR1 MNHEY, CDR2 SVGEGT. The CDR3 is 12 residues long. V gave up 6 bases and J gave up 10 bases, with 15 bases separating them.

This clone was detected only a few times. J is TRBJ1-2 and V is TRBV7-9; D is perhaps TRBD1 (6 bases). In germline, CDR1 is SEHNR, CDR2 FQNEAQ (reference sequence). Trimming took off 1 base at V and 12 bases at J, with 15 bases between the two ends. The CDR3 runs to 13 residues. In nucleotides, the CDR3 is TGTGCCAGCAGCTTAGGACTTGGGGGGCGAGACACCTTC. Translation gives CASSLGLGGRDTF.

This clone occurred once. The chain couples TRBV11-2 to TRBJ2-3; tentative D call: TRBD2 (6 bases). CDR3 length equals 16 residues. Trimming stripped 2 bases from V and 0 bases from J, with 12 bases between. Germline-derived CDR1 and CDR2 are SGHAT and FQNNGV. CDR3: CASSLTLARSTDTQYF. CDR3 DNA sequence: TGTGCCAGCAGCTTAACTCTAGCGCGCAGCACAGATACGCAGTATTTT.

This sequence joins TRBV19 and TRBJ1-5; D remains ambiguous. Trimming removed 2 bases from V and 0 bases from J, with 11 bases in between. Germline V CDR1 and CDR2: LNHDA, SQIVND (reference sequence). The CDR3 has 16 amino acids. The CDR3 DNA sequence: TGTGCCAGTAGTATAAATTTGGCAGCTAGCAATCAGCCCCAGCATTTT. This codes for CASSINLAASNQPQHF.

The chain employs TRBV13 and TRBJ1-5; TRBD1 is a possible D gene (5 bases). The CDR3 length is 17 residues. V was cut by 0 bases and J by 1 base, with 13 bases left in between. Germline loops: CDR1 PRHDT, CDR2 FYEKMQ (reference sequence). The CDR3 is CASSLGAGSASNQPQHF. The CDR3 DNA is TGTGCCAGCAGCTTAGGCGCAGGGTCAGCGAGCAATCAGCCCCAGCATTTT.

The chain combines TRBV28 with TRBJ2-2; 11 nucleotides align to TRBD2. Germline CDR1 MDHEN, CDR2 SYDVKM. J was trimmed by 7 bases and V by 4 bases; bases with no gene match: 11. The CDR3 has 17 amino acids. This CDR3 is CASSSPGLAGGGGELFF. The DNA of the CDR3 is TGTGCCAGCAGTTCCCCCGGGCTAGCGGGGGGAGGCGGGGAGCTGTTTTTT.

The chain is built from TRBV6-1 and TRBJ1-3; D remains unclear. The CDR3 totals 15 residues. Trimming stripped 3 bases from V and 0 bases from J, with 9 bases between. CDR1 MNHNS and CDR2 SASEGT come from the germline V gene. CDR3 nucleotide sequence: TGTGCCAGCAGTGAGAACGGGAGCTCTGGAAACACCATATATTTT. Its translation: CASSENGSSGNTIYF.

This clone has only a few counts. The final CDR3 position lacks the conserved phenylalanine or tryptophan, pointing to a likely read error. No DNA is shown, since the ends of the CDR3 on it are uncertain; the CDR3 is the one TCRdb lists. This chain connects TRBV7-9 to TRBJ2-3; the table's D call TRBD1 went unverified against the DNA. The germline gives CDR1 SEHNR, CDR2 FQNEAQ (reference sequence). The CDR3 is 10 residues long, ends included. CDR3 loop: CASPPHDRNV.

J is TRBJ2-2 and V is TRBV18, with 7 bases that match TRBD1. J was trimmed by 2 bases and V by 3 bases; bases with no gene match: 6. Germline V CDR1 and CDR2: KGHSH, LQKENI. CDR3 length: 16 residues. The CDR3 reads CASSPKGQTNTGELFF. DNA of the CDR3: TGTGCCAGCTCACCCAAGGGACAGACTAACACCGGGGAGCTGTTTTTT.

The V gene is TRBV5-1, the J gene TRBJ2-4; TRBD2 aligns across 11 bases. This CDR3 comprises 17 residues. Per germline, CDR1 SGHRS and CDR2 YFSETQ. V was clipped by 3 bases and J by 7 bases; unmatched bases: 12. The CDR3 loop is CASSSQIAGGPRNIQYF. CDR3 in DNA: TGCGCCAGCAGCTCCCAAATAGCGGGAGGGCCGAGGAACATTCAGTACTTC.

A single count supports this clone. CDR3 in DNA: TGTGCCAGCAGTCCCAGGGGAGGATATGGCTACACCTTC. This gives the protein CASSPRGGYGYTF. J is TRBJ1-2 and V is TRBV3-1 (or the pseudogene TRBV3-2), with D perhaps matching TRBD1 (6 bases). The V end was cut by 6 bases, the J end by 5 bases, with 13 bases between. The CDR3 loop spans 13 amino acids. The germline V gene encodes CDR1 LGHDT and CDR2 YNNKEL (reference sequence).

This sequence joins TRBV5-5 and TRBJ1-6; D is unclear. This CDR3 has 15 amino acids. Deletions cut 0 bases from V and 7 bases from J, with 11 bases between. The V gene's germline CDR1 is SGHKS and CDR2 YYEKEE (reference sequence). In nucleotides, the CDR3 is TGTGCCAGCAGCTTGGATTTAACGGGGAATTCACCCCTCCACTTT. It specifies CASSLDLTGNSPLHF.

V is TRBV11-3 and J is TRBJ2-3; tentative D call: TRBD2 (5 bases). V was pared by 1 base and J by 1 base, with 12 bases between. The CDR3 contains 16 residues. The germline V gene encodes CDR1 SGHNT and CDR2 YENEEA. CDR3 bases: TGTGCCAGCAGCTTAGGGTCATCACTAGGCACAGATACGCAGTATTTT. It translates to CASSLGSSLGTDTQYF.

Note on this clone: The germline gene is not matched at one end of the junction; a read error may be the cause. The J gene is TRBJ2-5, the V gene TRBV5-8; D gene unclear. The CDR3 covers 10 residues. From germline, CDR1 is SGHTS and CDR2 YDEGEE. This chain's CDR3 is CASRLANQYF. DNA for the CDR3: TGTGCCAGCAGATTGGCCAATCAGTACTTC.

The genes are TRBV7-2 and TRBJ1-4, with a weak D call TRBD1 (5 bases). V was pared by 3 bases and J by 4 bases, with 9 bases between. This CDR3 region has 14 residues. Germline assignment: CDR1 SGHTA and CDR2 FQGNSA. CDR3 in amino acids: CASSLGRSNEKLFF. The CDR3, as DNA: TGTGCCAGCAGCTTGGGACGGAGTAATGAAAAACTGTTTTTT. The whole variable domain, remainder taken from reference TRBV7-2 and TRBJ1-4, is GAGVSQSPSNKVTEKGKDVELRCDPISGHTALYWYRQSLGQGLEFLIYFQGNSAPDKSGLPSDRFSAERTGGSVSTLTIQRTQQEDSAVYLCASSLGRSNEKLFFGSGTQLSVL.

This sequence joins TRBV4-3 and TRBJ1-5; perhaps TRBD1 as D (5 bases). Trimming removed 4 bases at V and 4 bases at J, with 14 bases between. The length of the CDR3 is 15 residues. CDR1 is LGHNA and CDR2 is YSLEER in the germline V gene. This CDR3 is CASSPSGTANQPQHF. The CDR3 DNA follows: TGCGCCAGCAGCCCCTCGGGGACGGCTAATCAGCCCCAGCATTTT.

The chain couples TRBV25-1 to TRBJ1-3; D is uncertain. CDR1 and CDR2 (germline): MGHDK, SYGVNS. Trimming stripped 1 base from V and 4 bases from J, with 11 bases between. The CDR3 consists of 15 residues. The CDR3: CASSESQSSGNTIYF. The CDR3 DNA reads TGTGCCAGCAGTGAATCCCAGTCTTCGGGAAACACCATATATTTT.

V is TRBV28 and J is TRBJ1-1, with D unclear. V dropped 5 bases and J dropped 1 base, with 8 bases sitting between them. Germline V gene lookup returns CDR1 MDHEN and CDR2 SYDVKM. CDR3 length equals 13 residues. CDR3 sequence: CASSVVGNTEAFF. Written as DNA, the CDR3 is TGTGCCAGCAGTGTCGTGGGGAACACTGAAGCTTTCTTT.

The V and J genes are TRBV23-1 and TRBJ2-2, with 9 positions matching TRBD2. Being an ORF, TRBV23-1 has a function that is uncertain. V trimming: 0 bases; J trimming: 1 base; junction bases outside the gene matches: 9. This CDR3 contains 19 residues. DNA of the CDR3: TGCGCCAGCAGTCAATCGACCTCACTAGCGGGCGTGAACACCGGGGAGCTGTTTTTT. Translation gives CASSQSTSLAGVNTGELFF.

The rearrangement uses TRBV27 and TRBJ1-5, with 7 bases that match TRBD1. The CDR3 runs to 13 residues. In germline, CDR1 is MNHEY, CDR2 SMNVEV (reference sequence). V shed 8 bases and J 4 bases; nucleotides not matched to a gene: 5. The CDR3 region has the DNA TGTGCCAGCGCAAACAGGGGTAATCAGCCCCAGCATTTT. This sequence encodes CASANRGNQPQHF.

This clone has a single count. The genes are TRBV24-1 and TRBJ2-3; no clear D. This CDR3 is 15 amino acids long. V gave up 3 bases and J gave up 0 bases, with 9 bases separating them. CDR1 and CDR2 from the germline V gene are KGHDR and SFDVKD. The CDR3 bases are TGTGCCACCAGTGATCGGCGTGCTAGCACAGATACGCAGTATTTT. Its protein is CATSDRRASTDTQYF.

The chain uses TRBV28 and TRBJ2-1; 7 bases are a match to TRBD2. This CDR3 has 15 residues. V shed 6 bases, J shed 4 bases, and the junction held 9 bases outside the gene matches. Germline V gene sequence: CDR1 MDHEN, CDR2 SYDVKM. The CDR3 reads CASSPERDLYNEQFF. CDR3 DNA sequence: TGTGCCAGCAGCCCTGAGCGGGACTTATACAATGAGCAGTTCTTC.

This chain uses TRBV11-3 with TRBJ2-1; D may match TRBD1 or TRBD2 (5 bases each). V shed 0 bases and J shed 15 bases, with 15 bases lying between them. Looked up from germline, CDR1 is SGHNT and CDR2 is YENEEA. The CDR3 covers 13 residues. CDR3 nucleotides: TGTGCCAGCAGCTTAGATGAAGGGACCCCTCCGTTCTTC. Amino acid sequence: CASSLDEGTPPFF.

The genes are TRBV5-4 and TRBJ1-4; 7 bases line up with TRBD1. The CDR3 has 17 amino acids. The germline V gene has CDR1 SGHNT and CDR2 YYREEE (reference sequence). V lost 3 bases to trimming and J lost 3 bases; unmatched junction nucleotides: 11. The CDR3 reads CASSSFTGARANEKLFF. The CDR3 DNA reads TGTGCCAGCAGCTCCTTTACAGGGGCGCGAGCTAATGAAAAACTGTTTTTT.

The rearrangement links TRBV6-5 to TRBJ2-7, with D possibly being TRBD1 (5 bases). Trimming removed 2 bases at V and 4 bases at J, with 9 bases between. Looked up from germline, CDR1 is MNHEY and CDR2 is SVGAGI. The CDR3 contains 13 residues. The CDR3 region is CASSYARVYEQYF. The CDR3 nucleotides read TGTGCCAGCAGTTACGCCAGGGTTTACGAGCAGTACTTC.

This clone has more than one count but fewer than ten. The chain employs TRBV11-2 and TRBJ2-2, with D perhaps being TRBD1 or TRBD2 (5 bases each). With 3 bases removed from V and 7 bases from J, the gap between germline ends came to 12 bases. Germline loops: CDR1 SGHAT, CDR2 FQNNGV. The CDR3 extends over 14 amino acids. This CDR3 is CASSLGRVGGELFF. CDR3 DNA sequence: TGTGCCAGCAGCTTGGGACGGGTTGGCGGGGAGCTGTTTTTT. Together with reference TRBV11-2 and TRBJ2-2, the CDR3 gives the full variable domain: EAGVAQSPRYKIIEKRQSVAFWCNPISGHATLYWYQQILGQGPKLLIQFQNNGVVDDSQLPKDRFSAERLKGVDSTLKIQPAKLEDSAVYLCASSLGRVGGELFFGEGSRLTVL.

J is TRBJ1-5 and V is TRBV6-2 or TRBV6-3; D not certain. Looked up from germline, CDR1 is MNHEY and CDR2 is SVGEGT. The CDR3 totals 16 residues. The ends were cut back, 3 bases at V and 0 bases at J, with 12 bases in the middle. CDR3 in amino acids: CASSYVSGYSNQPQHF. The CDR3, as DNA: TGTGCCAGCAGTTATGTCTCGGGGTATAGCAATCAGCCCCAGCATTTT.

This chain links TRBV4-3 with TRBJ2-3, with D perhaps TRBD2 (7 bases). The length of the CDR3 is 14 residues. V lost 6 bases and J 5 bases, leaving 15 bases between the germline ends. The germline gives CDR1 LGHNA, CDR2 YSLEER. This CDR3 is CASSKGGGLDTQYF. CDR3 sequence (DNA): TGCGCCAGCAGTAAGGGGGGGGGCCTAGATACGCAGTATTTT.